This T cell receptor beta chain emerged from a study of cytotoxic CD8 clonotypes in ibrutinib-treated CLL. Clones were sequenced by immunoSEQ multiplex PCR, and TCRdb holds only the in-frame ones, with some missing. The sample holds 20,000 to 30,000 clones, 65% to 80% seen once. The CDR3 has 15 amino acids. Trimming cost V 5 bases and J 3 bases, with 15 bases left between them. From germline, CDR1 is MNHEY and CDR2 SMNVEV (reference sequence). In its sample, this clone was seen once. The J gene is TRBJ2-3, the V gene TRBV27; D unresolved. The origin of this receptor is a human donor with chronic lymphocytic leukemia. The material sequenced was PBMCs, taken after 12 months of ibrutinib treatment. CDR3 in amino acids: CASSQERAMTDTQYF. The CDR3 DNA is TGTGCCAGCAGTCAAGAAAGGGCAATGACAGATACGCAGTATTTT.